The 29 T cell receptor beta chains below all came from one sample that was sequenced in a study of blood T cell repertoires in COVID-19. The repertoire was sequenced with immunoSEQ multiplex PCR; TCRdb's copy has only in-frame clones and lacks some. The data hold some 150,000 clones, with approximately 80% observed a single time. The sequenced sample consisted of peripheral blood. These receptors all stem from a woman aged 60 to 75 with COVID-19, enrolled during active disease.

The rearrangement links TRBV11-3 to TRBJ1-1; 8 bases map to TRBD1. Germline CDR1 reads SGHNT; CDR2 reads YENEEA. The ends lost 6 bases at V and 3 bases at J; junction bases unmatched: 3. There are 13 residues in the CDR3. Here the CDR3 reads CASSRTGYTEAFF. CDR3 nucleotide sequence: TGTGCCAGCAGTCGGACAGGGTACACTGAAGCTTTCTTT.

The CDR3 nucleotides read TGCGCCAGCAGCTTGGCTAGCGGGAGCCTAAGGGAGCAGTACTTC. Amino acids: CASSLASGSLREQYF. The gene calls are TRBV5-1 and TRBJ2-7; TRBD2 matches at 10 bases. The germline gives CDR1 SGHRS, CDR2 YFSETQ. The CDR3 is 15 residues long. Trimming took 0 bases from V and 7 from J; bases not matched to a gene: 7.

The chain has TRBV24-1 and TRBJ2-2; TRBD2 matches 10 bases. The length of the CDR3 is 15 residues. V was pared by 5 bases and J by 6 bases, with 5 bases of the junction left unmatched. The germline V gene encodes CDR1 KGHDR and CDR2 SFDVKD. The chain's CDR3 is CATSAAGGVAGELFF. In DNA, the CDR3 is TGTGCCACCAGTGCAGCGGGGGGGGTTGCCGGGGAGCTGTTTTTT.

The CDR3 reads CASSYVLEPGANVLTF. The CDR3 DNA reads TGCGCCAGCAGCTACGTTCTGGAGCCCGGGGCCAACGTCCTGACTTTC. This rearrangement joins TRBV5-1 to TRBJ2-6; no clear D gene. The germline V gene encodes CDR1 SGHRS and CDR2 YFSETQ. The CDR3 has 16 amino acids. Trimming removed 3 bases at V and 4 bases at J, with 14 bases between.

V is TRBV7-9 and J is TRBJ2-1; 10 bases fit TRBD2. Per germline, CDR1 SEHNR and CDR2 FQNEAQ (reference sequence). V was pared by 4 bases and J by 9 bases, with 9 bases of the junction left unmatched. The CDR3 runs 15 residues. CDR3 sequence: CASSSQREGGVEQFF. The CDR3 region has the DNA TGTGCCAGCAGCTCCCAGCGGGAGGGCGGGGTTGAGCAGTTCTTC.

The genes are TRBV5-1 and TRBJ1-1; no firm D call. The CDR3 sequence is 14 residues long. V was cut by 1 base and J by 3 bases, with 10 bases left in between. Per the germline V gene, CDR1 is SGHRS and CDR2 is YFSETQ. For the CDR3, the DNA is TGCGCCAGCAGCTTGACAGCCTCTTACACTGAAGCTTTCTTT. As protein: CASSLTASYTEAFF.

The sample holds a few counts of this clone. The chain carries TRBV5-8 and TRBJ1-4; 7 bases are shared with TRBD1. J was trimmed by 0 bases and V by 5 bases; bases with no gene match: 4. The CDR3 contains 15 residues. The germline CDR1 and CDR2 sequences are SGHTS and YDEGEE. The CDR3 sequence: CASRLTGATNEKLFF. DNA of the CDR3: TGTGCCAGCAGGTTAACAGGGGCAACTAATGAAAAACTGTTTTTT.

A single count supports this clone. CDR3 protein: CASSLSGVAGQPQHF. CDR3 DNA: TGTGCCAGCAGTTTATCAGGGGTCGCTGGGCAGCCCCAGCATTTT. The chain is built from TRBV27 and TRBJ1-5, with TRBD1 as a possible D gene (5 bases). The CDR3 contains 15 residues. V shed 0 bases and J shed 7 bases, with 13 bases lying between them. Germline CDR1 and CDR2: MNHEY and SMNVEV (reference sequence).

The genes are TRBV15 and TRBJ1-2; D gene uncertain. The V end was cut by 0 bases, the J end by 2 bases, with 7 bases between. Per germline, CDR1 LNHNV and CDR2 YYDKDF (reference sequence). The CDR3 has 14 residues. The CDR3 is CATSRESENYGYTF. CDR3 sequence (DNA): TGTGCCACCAGCAGAGAATCCGAGAACTATGGCTACACCTTC.

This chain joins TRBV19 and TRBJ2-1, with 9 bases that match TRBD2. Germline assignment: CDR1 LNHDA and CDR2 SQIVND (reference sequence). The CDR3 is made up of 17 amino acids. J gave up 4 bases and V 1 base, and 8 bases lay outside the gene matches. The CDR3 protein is CASSIGSAGGTYNEQFF. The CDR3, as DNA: TGTGCCAGTAGTATAGGGTCGGCGGGGGGGACGTACAATGAGCAGTTCTTC.

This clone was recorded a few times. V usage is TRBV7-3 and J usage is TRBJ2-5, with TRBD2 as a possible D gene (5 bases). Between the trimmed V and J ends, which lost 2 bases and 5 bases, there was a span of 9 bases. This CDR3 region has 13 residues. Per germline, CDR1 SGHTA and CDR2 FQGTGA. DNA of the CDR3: TGTGCCAGCAGCTTAGGACTGTGGGAGACCCAGTACTTC. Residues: CASSLGLWETQYF.

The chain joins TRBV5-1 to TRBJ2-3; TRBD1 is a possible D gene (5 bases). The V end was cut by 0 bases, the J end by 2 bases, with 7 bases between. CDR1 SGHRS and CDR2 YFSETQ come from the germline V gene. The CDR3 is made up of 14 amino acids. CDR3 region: CASSLGQLTDTQYF. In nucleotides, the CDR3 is TGCGCCAGCAGCTTGGGACAGCTCACAGATACGCAGTATTTT.

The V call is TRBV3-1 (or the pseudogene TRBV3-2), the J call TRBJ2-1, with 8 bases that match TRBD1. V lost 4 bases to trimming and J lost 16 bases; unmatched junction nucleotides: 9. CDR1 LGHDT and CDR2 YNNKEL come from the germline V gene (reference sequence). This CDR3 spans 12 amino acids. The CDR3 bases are TGTGCCAGCAGCCCTCGCGCAGGGGGCAACTTCTTC. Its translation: CASSPRAGGNFF.

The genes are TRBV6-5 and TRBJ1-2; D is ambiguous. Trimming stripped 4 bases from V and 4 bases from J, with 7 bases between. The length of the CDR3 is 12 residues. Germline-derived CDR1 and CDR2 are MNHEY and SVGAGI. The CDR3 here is CASSSSSYGYTF. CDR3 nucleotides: TGTGCCAGCAGTTCGTCGAGCTATGGCTACACCTTC.

The CDR3 sequence: CAWSVGRAYGYTF. DNA for the CDR3: TGTGCCTGGAGTGTAGGCAGGGCCTATGGCTACACCTTC. The gene calls are TRBV30 and TRBJ1-2, with TRBD1 as a possible D gene (5 bases). Germline-derived CDR1 and CDR2 are GTSNPN and SVGIG (reference sequence). V lost 0 bases to trimming and J lost 4 bases, with 9 bases between them. This CDR3 has 13 amino acids.

Written as DNA, the CDR3 is TGTGCCAGCAGCCCCGGACAGGATAACTACGAGCAGTACTTC. It is translated as CASSPGQDNYEQYF. The chain couples TRBV5-5 to TRBJ2-7; 7 nucleotides match TRBD1. The junction had 7 bases not matched to a gene; V was cut back by 4 bases and J by 3 bases. Germline values: CDR1 SGHKS, CDR2 YYEKEE (reference sequence). This CDR3 region has 14 residues.

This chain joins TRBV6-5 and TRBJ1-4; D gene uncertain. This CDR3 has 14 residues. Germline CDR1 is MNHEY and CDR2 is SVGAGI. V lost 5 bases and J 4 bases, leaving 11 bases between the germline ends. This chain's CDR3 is CASSPAGNNEKLFF. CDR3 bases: TGTGCCAGCAGTCCAGCCGGGAATAATGAAAAACTGTTTTTT.

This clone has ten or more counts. CDR3 in amino acids: CASRNGQVVNEKLFF. CDR3 bases: TGTGCCAGCAGGAACGGACAGGTCGTTAATGAAAAACTGTTTTTT. The chain uses TRBV6-5 and TRBJ1-4, with 7 nucleotides matching TRBD1. V shed 6 bases, J shed 4 bases, and the junction held 8 bases outside the gene matches. This CDR3 comprises 15 residues. From germline, CDR1 is MNHEY and CDR2 SVGAGI.

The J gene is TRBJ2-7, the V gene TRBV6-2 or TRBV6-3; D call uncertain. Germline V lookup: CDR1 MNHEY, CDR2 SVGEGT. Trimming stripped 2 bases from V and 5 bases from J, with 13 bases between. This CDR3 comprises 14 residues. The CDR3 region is CASSYLQVNNEQYF. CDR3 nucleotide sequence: TGTGCCAGCAGTTACCTTCAGGTGAATAACGAGCAGTACTTC.

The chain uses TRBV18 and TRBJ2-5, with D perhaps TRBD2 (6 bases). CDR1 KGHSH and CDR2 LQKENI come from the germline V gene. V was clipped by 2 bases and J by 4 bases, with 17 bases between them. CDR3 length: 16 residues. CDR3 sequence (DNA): TGTGCCAGCTCACCAAGGAGACTAGTGGACGTAGAGACCCAGTACTTC. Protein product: CASSPRRLVDVETQYF.

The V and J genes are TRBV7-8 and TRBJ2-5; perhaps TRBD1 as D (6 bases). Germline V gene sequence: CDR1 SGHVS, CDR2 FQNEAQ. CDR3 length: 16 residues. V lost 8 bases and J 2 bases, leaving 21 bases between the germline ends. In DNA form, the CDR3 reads TGTGCCAGCCTGCCAGGAACGAGGGGGTTACAAGAGACCCAGTACTTC. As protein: CASLPGTRGLQETQYF.

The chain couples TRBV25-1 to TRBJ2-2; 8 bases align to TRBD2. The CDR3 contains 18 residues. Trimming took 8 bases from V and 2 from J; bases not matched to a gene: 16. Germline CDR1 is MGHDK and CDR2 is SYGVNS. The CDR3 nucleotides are TGTGCCAGCGGCCTAGAGGGGCGGGGGGCTGTTAACACCGGGGAGCTGTTTTTT. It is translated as CASGLEGRGAVNTGELFF. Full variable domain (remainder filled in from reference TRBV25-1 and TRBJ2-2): EADIYQTPRYLVIGTGKKITLECSQTMGHDKMYWYQQDPGMELHLIHYSYGVNSTEKGDLSSESTVSRIRTEHFPLTLESARPSHTSQYLCASGLEGRGAVNTGELFFGEGSRLTVL.

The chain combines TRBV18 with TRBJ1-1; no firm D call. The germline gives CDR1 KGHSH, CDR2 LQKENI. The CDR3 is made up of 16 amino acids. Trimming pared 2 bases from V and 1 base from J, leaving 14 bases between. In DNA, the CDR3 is TGTGCCAGCTCACCAACTCTGTCAGGAGGGAACACTGAAGCTTTCTTT. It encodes CASSPTLSGGNTEAFF.

CDR3 sequence (DNA): TGTGCCAGCAGTTCCTTCGGGGGGATGAACACTGAAGCTTTCTTT. Encoded protein: CASSSFGGMNTEAFF. The J gene is TRBJ1-1, the V gene TRBV6-5, with D possibly TRBD1 on 5 matching bases. CDR3 length: 15 amino acids. Trimming shortened V by 4 bases and J by 0 bases, and 12 bases separated the two germline ends. Germline CDR1 is MNHEY and CDR2 is SVGAGI.

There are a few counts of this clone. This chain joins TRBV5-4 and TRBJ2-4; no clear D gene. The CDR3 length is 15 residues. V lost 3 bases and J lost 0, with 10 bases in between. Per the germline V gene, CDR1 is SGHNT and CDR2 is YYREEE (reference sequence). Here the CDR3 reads CASSSQHLAKNIQYF. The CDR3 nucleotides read TGTGCCAGCAGCTCACAACATCTAGCCAAAAACATTCAGTACTTC.

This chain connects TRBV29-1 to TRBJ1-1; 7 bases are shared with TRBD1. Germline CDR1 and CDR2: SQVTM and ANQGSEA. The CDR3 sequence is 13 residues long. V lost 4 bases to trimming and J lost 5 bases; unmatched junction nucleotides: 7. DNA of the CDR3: TGCAGCGTTGTAGGGGGCGGGAGGACTGAAGCTTTCTTT. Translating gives CSVVGGGRTEAFF.

CDR3 nucleotide sequence: TGCGCCAGCAGCCAAGTGGGACTCAGGGGGTCACCCCTCCACTTT. Translated, it gives CASSQVGLRGSPLHF. The V gene is TRBV4-1, the J gene TRBJ1-6, with 7 positions matching TRBD1. The CDR3 runs to 15 residues. Germline V gene data show CDR1 as MGHRA and CDR2 as YSYEKL. The J segment lost 10 bases and the V segment lost 1 base, leaving 7 bases of the junction unmatched.

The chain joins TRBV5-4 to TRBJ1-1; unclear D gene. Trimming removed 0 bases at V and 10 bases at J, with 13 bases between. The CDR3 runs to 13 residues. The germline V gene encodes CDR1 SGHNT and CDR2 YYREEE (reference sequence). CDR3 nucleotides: TGTGCCAGCAGCTTGGACTTGGAGGGTGCAGCTTTCTTT. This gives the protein CASSLDLEGAAFF.

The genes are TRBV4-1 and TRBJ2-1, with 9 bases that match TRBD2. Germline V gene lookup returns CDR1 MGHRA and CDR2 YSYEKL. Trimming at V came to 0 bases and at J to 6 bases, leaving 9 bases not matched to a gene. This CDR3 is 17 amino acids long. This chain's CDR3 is CASSQDLAGGLRNEQFF. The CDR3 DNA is TGCGCCAGCAGCCAAGATTTGGCGGGAGGGCTTCGCAATGAGCAGTTCTTC.